This T cell receptor beta chain was observed in a study of post-analysis software for immune sequencing data. Trimming removed 3 bases from V and 13 bases from J; junction bases left unmatched: 12. Germline CDR1 reads DFQATT; CDR2 reads SNEGSKA (reference sequence). This CDR3 spans 13 amino acids. As concerns this clonotype: With a much larger clone just one base away, this may be a read error.

Unique molecular identifiers were built into the TCR beta cDNA libraries. One entry per CDR3 protein, called by TCRdb with MiXCR from the PCR reads. The table includes 160,000 or so distinct CDR3 sequences, around 34% detected once. The chain recombines TRBV20-1 with TRBJ2-1; 7 bases match TRBD1. The origin of this receptor is a girl between 10 and 17 years old with multiple sclerosis. This sample comprised blood, obtained after autologous hematopoietic stem cell transplantation. CDR3 in amino acids: CSARADRVETQFF. The CDR3 coding sequence is TGCAGTGCTAGGGCAGACAGGGTCGAGACCCAGTTCTTC.